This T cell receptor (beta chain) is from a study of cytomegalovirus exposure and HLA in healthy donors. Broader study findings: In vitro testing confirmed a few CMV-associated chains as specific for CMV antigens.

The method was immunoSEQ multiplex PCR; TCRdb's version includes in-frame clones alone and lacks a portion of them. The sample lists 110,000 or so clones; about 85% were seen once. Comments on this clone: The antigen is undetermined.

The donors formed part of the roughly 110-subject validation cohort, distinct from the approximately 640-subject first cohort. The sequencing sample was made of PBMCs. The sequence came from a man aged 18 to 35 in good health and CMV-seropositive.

CDR3 loop: CASAPGQPGLNEKLFF. The DNA of the CDR3 is TGTGCTAGTGCACCCGGACAGCCCGGATTAAATGAAAAACTGTTTTTT. The J gene is TRBJ1-4, the V gene TRBV12-5; D may be TRBD1 (6 bases). The length of the CDR3 is 16 residues. The germline V gene has CDR1 LGHNT and CDR2 FRNRAP. The V and J ends lost 7 bases and 5 bases respectively, with 20 bases between them. The full variable domain, its missing parts supplied by reference TRBV12-5 and TRBJ1-4, is DARVTQTPRHKVTEMGQEVTMRCQPILGHNTVFWYRQTMMQGLELLAYFRNRAPLDDSGMPKDRFSAEMPDATLATLKIQPSEPRDSAVYFCASAPGQPGLNEKLFFGSGTQLSVL.